The 18 T cell receptor beta chains reported below all come from one sample, sequenced in a study of post-analysis software for immune sequencing data (dated by TCRdb to 2015 to 2017). The research as a whole found: Roughly 5 TRBV segments, including TRBV5-6, TRBV5-1 and TRBV20-1, were significantly more frequent in patients than controls.

Their antigens remain unidentified. The library relied on PCR. Sequencing took place on an Illumina HiSeq 2500. Unique molecular identifiers were incorporated into TCR beta cDNA libraries to reduce PCR and sequencing biases. TCRdb reanalyzed the raw reads on its own, using fastp at Q25 for trimming and MiXCR for clone calling, and kept in-frame beta chains. A single entry per CDR3 protein holds the most common genes and DNA from its merged rows. The sample table holds 600,000 to 700,000 distinct CDR3 sequences, of which over 45% were seen once. Of the sample, over 9% falls within the top ten clones. Material: blood. The receptors originated from a girl aged 2 to 10 with multiple sclerosis.

This chain uses TRBV15 with TRBJ2-7; D unresolved. Germline CDR1 LNHNV, CDR2 YYDKDF (reference sequence). The CDR3 loop spans 14 amino acids. V was cut by 0 bases and J by 1 base, with 7 bases left in between. This CDR3 reads CATSRDLGSYEQYF. The CDR3, as DNA: TGTGCCACCAGCAGAGACCTGGGTTCCTACGAGCAGTACTTC.

The rearrangement uses TRBV20-1 and TRBJ2-7; 9 nucleotides agree with TRBD1. There are 17 residues in the CDR3. Losses at the gene ends were 0 bases for V and 2 bases for J; bases not matched to a gene: 11. From germline, CDR1 is DFQATT and CDR2 SNEGSKA (reference sequence). CDR3 sequence: CSARDLGGQGPPYEQYF. Here the CDR3 DNA reads TGCAGTGCTAGAGATCTGGGGGGACAGGGTCCCCCCTACGAGCAGTACTTC.

This clonotype was counted once. The chain recombines TRBV5-1 with TRBJ2-7; 9 bases align to TRBD1. CDR1 is SGHRS and CDR2 is YFSETQ in the germline V gene. V dropped 4 bases and J dropped 0; count of bases not matched to a gene: 5. CDR3 size: 15 residues. CDR3 region: CASSRDRASSYEQYF. In DNA, the CDR3 is TGCGCCAGCAGCCGGGACAGGGCGAGCTCCTACGAGCAGTACTTC.

The rearrangement uses TRBV7-8 and TRBJ1-5; 8 bases map to TRBD1. Germline CDR1 is SGHVS and CDR2 is FQNEAQ. CDR3 length equals 16 residues. Unmatched junction bases numbered 5, after V lost 1 base and J lost 3 bases. The CDR3 reads CASSLVRGQVNQPQHF. CDR3 bases: TGTGCCAGCAGCTTAGTCCGGGGACAGGTCAATCAGCCCCAGCATTTT.

This clonotype was found a few times. V and J are TRBV10-3 and TRBJ2-3, with 7 bases identical to TRBD2. The junction had 1 base not matched to a gene; V was cut back by 8 bases and J by 2 bases. CDR1 is ENHRY, CDR2 SYGVKD, per germline. The CDR3 is 12 residues long. In DNA, the CDR3 is TGTGCCATCGCGGGGGACACAGATACGCAGTATTTT. It codes for CAIAGDTDTQYF.

This clonotype was seen more than once but under ten times. The J gene is TRBJ2-3, the V gene TRBV4-2, with 14 bases lining up with TRBD2. The germline V gene encodes CDR1 LGHNA and CDR2 YNFKEQ. V gave up 3 bases and J gave up 3 bases; unmatched junction bases: 2. This CDR3 comprises 16 residues. DNA for the CDR3: TGTGCCAGCAGCCAGACTAGCGGGGGGGCTACAGATACGCAGTATTTT. This codes for CASSQTSGGATDTQYF.

This clonotype was observed a handful of times. V usage is TRBV10-3 and J usage is TRBJ1-2; no definite D call. Germline V gene lookup returns CDR1 ENHRY and CDR2 SYGVKD. V was pared by 0 bases and J by 3 bases, with 5 bases between. The CDR3 spans 13 residues. The CDR3 spells CAISESGYYGYTF. The CDR3 nucleotides are TGTGCCATCAGTGAGTCTGGGTACTATGGCTACACCTTC.

This chain connects TRBV20-1 to TRBJ2-5, with no clear D. With the DNA end fitting TRBJ2-7 better, the J assignment may be wrong. The CDR3 totals 12 residues. CDR1 DFQATT and CDR2 SNEGSKA come from the germline V gene (reference sequence). The CDR3 here is CSARPDDYEQYF. As DNA, the CDR3 is TGCAGTGCTAGACCAGATGATTACGAGCAGTACTTC.

This chain links TRBV5-5 with TRBJ2-4; D possibly corresponds to TRBD1 (5 bases). The germline CDR1 and CDR2 sequences are SGHKS and YYEKEE (reference sequence). The CDR3 sequence is 14 residues long. Trimming took 3 bases from V and 9 from J, leaving 16 bases between them. The CDR3 bases are TGTGCCAGCAGCTCCCTGACAGATTTCAGCATTCAGTACTTC. It yields the protein CASSSLTDFSIQYF.

This clonotype was counted only a few times. This chain links TRBV7-2 with TRBJ2-4; D tentatively reads TRBD1 or TRBD2 (5 bases each). This CDR3 comprises 13 residues. Germline CDR1 and CDR2: SGHTA and FQGNSA. Deletions cut 0 bases from V and 6 bases from J, with 6 bases between. The CDR3 region has the DNA TGTGCCAGCAGCTTAGCAGGGACAAACATTCAGTACTTC. Translated: CASSLAGTNIQYF.

V and J are TRBV6-5 and TRBJ1-2, with D tentatively TRBD1 (5 bases). Trimming shortened V by 5 bases and J by 10 bases, and 11 bases separated the two germline ends. The CDR3 has 11 residues. Germline lookup yields CDR1 MNHEY and CDR2 SVGAGI. This CDR3 is CASSPGLIYTF. The CDR3 nucleotides are TGTGCCAGCAGTCCGGGACTCATCTACACCTTC.

Only one count was recorded for this clonotype. The chain is built from TRBV3-1 and TRBJ1-1; D unresolved. This CDR3 contains 12 residues. V was pared by 0 bases and J by 7 bases, with 6 bases between. Germline V gene sequence: CDR1 LGHDT, CDR2 YNNKEL (reference sequence). Here the CDR3 DNA reads TGTGCCAGCAGCCAAGACCGACTTGAAGCTTTCTTT. It specifies CASSQDRLEAFF.

This chain connects TRBV11-2 to TRBJ2-3; D is undetermined. The CDR3 has 17 amino acids. Per germline, CDR1 SGHAT and CDR2 FQNNGV. The germline V and J ends were trimmed by 0 bases and 2 bases, with 15 bases remaining between them. CDR3 DNA sequence: TGTGCCAGCAGCTTAGATACCGTCCTAAAGCTCACAGATACGCAGTATTTT. Translated, it gives CASSLDTVLKLTDTQYF.

The V and J genes are TRBV20-1 and TRBJ1-4; D call uncertain. There are 12 residues in the CDR3. The ends were cut back, 3 bases at V and 8 bases at J, with 10 bases in the middle. The V gene's germline CDR1 is DFQATT and CDR2 SNEGSKA (reference sequence). This chain's CDR3 is CSASRNGEKLFF. The CDR3 DNA sequence: TGCAGTGCTAGCCGAAATGGGGAAAAACTGTTTTTT.

This clonotype was seen just once. DNA of the CDR3: TGCAGTGCTAGGTTCACTACGGCCGGGGGCATCTACGAGCAGTACTTC. Amino acids: CSARFTTAGGIYEQYF. The V call is TRBV20-1, the J call TRBJ2-7; tentatively, D is TRBD1 or TRBD2 (6 bases each). This CDR3 comprises 16 residues. Trimming took 3 bases from V and 3 from J, leaving 21 bases between them. CDR1 is DFQATT, CDR2 SNEGSKA, per germline (reference sequence).

This clonotype was seen a handful of times. V usage is TRBV10-3 and J usage is TRBJ2-5; D remains ambiguous. With 11 bases removed from V and 3 bases from J, the gap between germline ends came to 19 bases. The CDR3 is 14 amino acids. Germline V gives CDR1 ENHRY, CDR2 SYGVKD. CDR3 region: CASQLDGLEETQYF. CDR3 bases: TGTGCCTCACAGCTGGACGGCTTGGAAGAGACCCAGTACTTC.

This clonotype occurred a few times. This chain connects TRBV2 to TRBJ2-3; D is perhaps TRBD1 (6 bases). The germline V gene encodes CDR1 SNHLY and CDR2 FYNNEI. This CDR3 has 14 residues. Trimming took off 7 bases at V and 2 bases at J, with 13 bases between the two ends. CDR3 region: CASTKDRSTDTQYF. The CDR3 region has the DNA TGTGCCAGCACCAAAGACAGGTCCACAGATACGCAGTATTTT.

V usage is TRBV10-3 and J usage is TRBJ2-1, with D perhaps matching TRBD2 (6 bases). The J call is uncertain, as TRBJ2-7 better fits the DNA end. This CDR3 comprises 16 residues. Per the germline V gene, CDR1 is ENHRY and CDR2 is SYGVKD. CDR3 residues: CAISDDGTPTYNEQYF. In DNA form, the CDR3 reads TGTGCCATCAGTGATGACGGGACTCCCACCTACAATGAGCAGTACTTC.